This is a list of T cell receptor beta chains from one sample in a study of T cells in tumors after PD-1 blockade. The method was immunoSEQ multiplex PCR; TCRdb's version includes in-frame clones alone and lacks a portion of them. The table includes roughly 50,000 clones, 81% detected once. Material: PBMCs, obtained before anti-PD-1 treatment. These receptors were collected from a human donor with basal cell carcinoma. Both conserved end residues are part of each CDR3. The D gene is left open where the match is weak. Size values are once, few and many counts, or a class for expanded clones, and some rows have none.

d_call: -
j_call: TRBJ2-5
clone_size: -
v_call: TRBV28
cdr3_nt: TGTGCCAGCAGTTTGGGGGGCGCGGGAAGTGAGACCCAGTACTTC
cdr3_aa: CASSLGGAGSETQYF

d_call: -
j_call: TRBJ2-3
clone_size: few
v_call: TRBV6-5
cdr3_nt: TGTGCCAGCAGTTGGTCCCCCGAGTCAGATACGCAGTATTTT
cdr3_aa: CASSWSPESDTQYF

d_call: -
j_call: TRBJ2-3
clone_size: -
v_call: TRBV11-3
cdr3_nt: TGTGCCAGCAGCTTTTCCGGGGCCGGAGATACGCAGTATTTT
cdr3_aa: CASSFSGAGDTQYF

d_call: -
j_call: TRBJ1-2
clone_size: once
v_call: TRBV28
cdr3_nt: TGTGCCAGCACCCCCCCCGGGCAGGAAACTAACTATGGCTACACCTTC
cdr3_aa: CASTPPGQETNYGYTF

d_call: TRBD1
j_call: TRBJ2-6
clone_size: -
v_call: TRBV28
cdr3_nt: TGTGCCAGCAGTCTAGGGGGCGGTGGGGCCAACGTCCTGACTTTC
cdr3_aa: CASSLGGGGANVLTF

d_call: -
j_call: TRBJ1-5
clone_size: -
v_call: TRBV5-1
cdr3_nt: TGCGCCAGCAGCTTCGAGGGGAATCAGCCCCAGCATTTT
cdr3_aa: CASSFEGNQPQHF

d_call: -
j_call: TRBJ1-1
clone_size: -
v_call: TRBV5-1
cdr3_nt: TGCGCCAGCACTACTGGCAGACTGAACACTGAAGCTTTCTTT
cdr3_aa: CASTTGRLNTEAFF

d_call: -
j_call: TRBJ1-5
clone_size: -
v_call: TRBV19
cdr3_nt: TGTGCCAGTAGTATTTCGAGTGGTGATCAGCCCCAGCATTTT
cdr3_aa: CASSISSGDQPQHF

d_call: TRBD2
j_call: TRBJ2-1
clone_size: -
v_call: TRBV4-2
cdr3_nt: TGTGCCAGCAGCCAGACGGGGGGGGAGTACAATGAGCAGTTCTTC
cdr3_aa: CASSQTGGEYNEQFF

d_call: -
j_call: TRBJ1-3
clone_size: -
v_call: TRBV7-2
cdr3_nt: TGTGCCAGCAGCAAATTCGGTGGAAACACCATATATTTT
cdr3_aa: CASSKFGGNTIYF

d_call: -
j_call: TRBJ2-7
clone_size: -
v_call: TRBV5-1
cdr3_nt: TGCGCCAGCAGCCGATCAGGGCCGTCTTCCTACGAGCAGTACTTC
cdr3_aa: CASSRSGPSSYEQYF

d_call: -
j_call: TRBJ2-5
clone_size: -
v_call: TRBV6-5
cdr3_nt: TGTGCCAGCAGCGTATTGGGGGCGGAGACCCAGTACTTC
cdr3_aa: CASSVLGAETQYF

d_call: -
j_call: TRBJ1-5
clone_size: -
v_call: TRBV20-1
cdr3_nt: TGCAGTGCTATTGAGCGACAAAGCAATCAGCCCCAGCATTTT
cdr3_aa: CSAIERQSNQPQHF

d_call: -
j_call: TRBJ1-4
clone_size: -
v_call: TRBV6-5
cdr3_nt: TGTGCCAGCAGGCCACGGGGAGGGCGGGAAAAACTGTTTTTT
cdr3_aa: CASRPRGGREKLFF

d_call: TRBD2
j_call: TRBJ2-7
clone_size: few
v_call: TRBV15
cdr3_nt: TGTGCCACCAGCAGAGATAGCGGGGGTTCCTACGAGCAGTACTTC
cdr3_aa: CATSRDSGGSYEQYF

d_call: -
j_call: TRBJ1-3
clone_size: -
v_call: TRBV5-4
cdr3_nt: TGTGCCAGCAGCTCGGGCCCGAGCTCTGGAAACACCATATATTTT
cdr3_aa: CASSSGPSSGNTIYF

d_call: -
j_call: TRBJ2-6
clone_size: -
v_call: TRBV29-1
cdr3_nt: TGCAGCGCTCAGAGCTCTGGGGCCAACGTCCTGACTTTC
cdr3_aa: CSAQSSGANVLTF

d_call: -
j_call: TRBJ2-2
clone_size: -
v_call: TRBV7-6
cdr3_nt: TGTGCCAGCAGCCCCGGGACCGGGGAGCTGTTTTTT
cdr3_aa: CASSPGTGELFF

d_call: TRBD2
j_call: TRBJ2-1
clone_size: -
v_call: TRBV6-2/TRBV6-3
cdr3_nt: TGTGCCAGCAGTTTCGGGGGGGCCGGGTACAATGAGCAGTTCTTC
cdr3_aa: CASSFGGAGYNEQFF

d_call: -
j_call: TRBJ1-1
clone_size: once
v_call: TRBV30
cdr3_nt: TGTGCCTGGAGTTCAAACCGGGGGGCTTTCTTT
cdr3_aa: CAWSSNRGAFF

d_call: -
j_call: TRBJ2-7
clone_size: -
v_call: TRBV15
cdr3_nt: TGTGCCACCAGCAGAGTAGAGGTCCCCACCTACGAGCAGTACTTC
cdr3_aa: CATSRVEVPTYEQYF

d_call: TRBD1
j_call: TRBJ2-4
clone_size: -
v_call: TRBV29-1
cdr3_nt: TGCAGTGGAGGGGGGGACAGGGGCAATCTAGCCAAAAACATTCAGTACTTC
cdr3_aa: CSGGGDRGNLAKNIQYF

d_call: -
j_call: TRBJ1-1
clone_size: -
v_call: TRBV4-1
cdr3_nt: TGCGCCAGCAGCCAAGGGCCCGGGGCTGAAGCTTTCTTT
cdr3_aa: CASSQGPGAEAFF

d_call: TRBD2
j_call: TRBJ2-5
clone_size: -
v_call: TRBV9
cdr3_nt: TGTGCCAGCAGCACTGGCGGGGGTTCGGAGACCCAGTACTTC
cdr3_aa: CASSTGGGSETQYF

d_call: -
j_call: TRBJ1-2
clone_size: -
v_call: TRBV3-1/TRBV3-2
cdr3_nt: TGTGCCAGCAGCCAAGATTATCGCGGTGTCTACACCTTC
cdr3_aa: CASSQDYRGVYTF

d_call: -
j_call: TRBJ1-5
clone_size: medium-sized
v_call: TRBV14
cdr3_nt: TGTGCCAGCAGCCAAGACTCGGTTCAGCCCCAGCATTTT
cdr3_aa: CASSQDSVQPQHF

d_call: -
j_call: TRBJ2-5
clone_size: -
v_call: TRBV5-1
cdr3_nt: TGCGCCAGCAGCTTGAGTATCCCGGGGGAGACCCAGTACTTC
cdr3_aa: CASSLSIPGETQYF

d_call: -
j_call: TRBJ2-7
clone_size: few
v_call: TRBV18
cdr3_nt: TGTGCCAGCTCTCCAGACAGGCCGAGCTCCTACGAGCAGTACTTC
cdr3_aa: CASSPDRPSSYEQYF

d_call: -
j_call: TRBJ2-1
clone_size: -
v_call: TRBV5-6
cdr3_nt: TGTGCCAGCAGCTTGTACTGGGTACCCTACAATGAGCAGTTCTTC
cdr3_aa: CASSLYWVPYNEQFF